The 27 T cell receptor beta chains below come from one sample, sequenced in a study of control samples from healthy donors and cancer patients. The assay was immunoSEQ multiplex PCR, and TCRdb's table has in-frame clones only and misses some. Seen here are under 150,000 clones, about 88% observed once, and the top ten hold roughly 2.5%. The sequencing sample was made of blood. Receptors originate from a woman in her seventies in good health.

The chain links TRBV2 to TRBJ2-5; D ambiguous. Germline assignment: CDR1 SNHLY and CDR2 FYNNEI. The CDR3 has 14 amino acids. Trimming took off 4 bases at V and 7 bases at J, with 16 bases between the two ends. As DNA, the CDR3 is TGTGCCAGCAGTGGACGGCTTGAAGGAGTGACCCAGTACTTC. The encoded protein is CASSGRLEGVTQYF.

The J gene is TRBJ2-1, the V gene TRBV4-1, with unresolved D. V lost 4 bases and J lost 8, with 9 bases in between. The CDR3 length is 12 residues. In germline, CDR1 is MGHRA, CDR2 YSYEKL. CDR3 sequence (DNA): TGCGCCAGCAGCCTTATCGCAGATGAGCAGTTCTTC. Protein: CASSLIADEQFF.

The chain carries TRBV14 and TRBJ1-1, with 9 bases aligning to TRBD1. J gave up 7 bases and V 4 bases, and 7 bases lay outside the gene matches. The CDR3 is 14 residues long. The V gene's germline CDR1 is SGHDN and CDR2 FVKESK. DNA of the CDR3: TGTGCCAGCAGCCCACGTTTGGGACAGGGTGAAGCTTTCTTT. This codes for CASSPRLGQGEAFF.

The gene calls are TRBV21-1 and TRBJ2-7; no check of the table's D call, TRBD1, against the DNA was made. TRBV21-1 is annotated as a pseudogene. CDR3 length: 15 amino acids. The CDR3 spells CASSKGGRAYNEQYF. The CDR3 nucleotides are TGTGCCAGCAGCAAAGGAGGCAGGGCGTACAACGAGCAGTACTTC.

The chain is built from TRBV2 and TRBJ1-6, with 7 bases aligning to TRBD1. The CDR3 runs 13 residues. Germline V gene data show CDR1 as SNHLY and CDR2 as FYNNEI. The junction had 7 bases not matched to a gene; V was cut back by 10 bases and J by 7 bases. The CDR3 coding sequence is TGTGCCACCACCCCAGGGGGGAATTCACCCCTCCACTTT. It translates to CATTPGGNSPLHF.

CDR3 DNA sequence: TGTGCCAGCAGCTCCCAACCCCTCGGGACAGGGGGCGGGACTAACTATGGCTACACCTTC. It encodes CASSSQPLGTGGGTNYGYTF. This chain joins TRBV21-1 and TRBJ1-2; TRBD1, the table's D call, was not compared with the DNA. TRBV21-1 is flagged as a pseudogene. This CDR3 has 20 residues.

This clone was seen once. CDR3 nucleotides: TGTGCAAGTCGCTCATCAGGGGGACTCGAAGCTTTCTTT. It specifies CASRSSGGLEAFF. The rearrangement uses TRBV12-2 and TRBJ1-1; the table's D call TRBD1 went unverified against the DNA. TRBV12-2 is labeled a pseudogene. This CDR3 region has 13 residues.

This chain joins TRBV18 and TRBJ1-2; possibly TRBD1 for D (5 bases). The CDR3 runs 15 residues. The germline V gene has CDR1 KGHSH and CDR2 LQKENI. V lost 4 bases to trimming and J lost 4 bases, with 16 bases between them. CDR3 in DNA: TGTGCCAGCTCACAGAGGACGGGACCTGGCTATGGCTACACCTTC. It translates to CASSQRTGPGYGYTF.

V usage is TRBV19 and J usage is TRBJ2-6; TRBD2 matches at 7 bases. With 5 bases clipped from V and 2 bases from J, the junction kept 9 bases outside the gene matches. The CDR3 runs 17 residues. CDR1 and CDR2 from the germline V gene are LNHDA and SQIVND (reference sequence). For the CDR3, the DNA is TGTGCCAGTAGTGCGGGGGTTGCCCTGACTGGGGCCAACGTCCTGACTTTC. It is translated as CASSAGVALTGANVLTF.

This clone was counted once. The J gene is TRBJ2-6, the V gene TRBV6-2 or TRBV6-3; unclear D gene. There are 15 residues in the CDR3. Germline V gene lookup returns CDR1 MNHEY and CDR2 SVGEGT. Trimming shortened V by 2 bases and J by 1 base, and 6 bases separated the two germline ends. Here the CDR3 DNA reads TGTGCCAGCAGTTACGGCAGGTCTGGGGCCAACGTCCTGACTTTC. Protein sequence: CASSYGRSGANVLTF.

The chain employs TRBV29-1 and TRBJ1-1; TRBD1 is a possible D gene (6 bases). Trimming stripped 4 bases from V and 1 base from J, with 10 bases between. CDR1 and CDR2 from the germline V gene are SQVTM and ANQGSEA. The length of the CDR3 is 13 residues. The CDR3 sequence: CSVAEQGNTEAFF. The CDR3 DNA is TGCAGCGTTGCAGAACAGGGGAACACTGAAGCTTTCTTT.

The V and J genes are TRBV29-1 and TRBJ1-2, with D unclear. V was pared by 3 bases and J by 4 bases, with 15 bases between. The CDR3 runs to 14 residues. In germline, CDR1 is SQVTM, CDR2 ANQGSEA. In DNA form, the CDR3 reads TGCAGCGTTGATTCCCCCGTTAGAGGCTATGGCTACACCTTC. Protein product: CSVDSPVRGYGYTF. Full variable domain (remainder filled in from reference TRBV29-1 and TRBJ1-2): SAVISQKPSRDICQRGTSLTIQCQVDSQVTMMFWYRQQPGQSLTLIATANQGSEATYESGFVIDKFPISRPNLTFSTLTVSNMSPEDSSIYLCSVDSPVRGYGYTFGSGTRLTVV.

This chain connects TRBV7-8 to TRBJ1-6; possibly TRBD1 for D (6 bases). Deletions cut 5 bases from V and 6 bases from J, with 14 bases between. The CDR3 has 15 residues. Germline loops: CDR1 SGHVS, CDR2 FQNEAQ. The CDR3 bases are TGTGCCAGCAGCCCAGGGGTTAATGGTAATTCACCCCTCCACTTT. Translating it yields CASSPGVNGNSPLHF.

The chain has TRBV10-1 and TRBJ2-5; 8 bases align to TRBD1. The V and J ends lost 2 bases and 1 base, in that order; junction bases with no gene match: 3. The CDR3 covers 15 residues. Germline V CDR1 and CDR2: WNHNN, SYGVQD (reference sequence). The CDR3 is CASSEPGTGQETQYF. Written as DNA, the CDR3 is TGCGCCAGCAGTGAGCCGGGGACAGGCCAAGAGACCCAGTACTTC.

This clone was observed a handful of times. Here the CDR3 reads CSASIPGVGGYTF. In nucleotides, the CDR3 is TGCAGTGCCAGTATTCCGGGGGTAGGCGGCTACACCTTC. The V call is TRBV20-1, the J call TRBJ1-2; a weak D match, TRBD1 (5 bases). The V gene's germline CDR1 is DFQATT and CDR2 SNEGSKA (reference sequence). This CDR3 spans 13 amino acids. V was clipped by 6 bases and J by 8 bases, with 19 bases between them.

V is TRBV19 and J is TRBJ1-6; 10 bases match TRBD1. CDR1 LNHDA and CDR2 SQIVND come from the germline V gene (reference sequence). V shed 11 bases, J shed 9 bases, and the junction held 4 bases outside the gene matches. The CDR3 totals 12 residues. DNA of the CDR3: TGTGCCGCCGGGACAGGGGTTTCACCCCTCCACTTT. It encodes CAAGTGVSPLHF.

In its sample, this clone was seen a few times. Other DNA sequences in this sample translate to the same CDR3. The V gene is TRBV4-1, the J gene TRBJ2-2; 7 bases fit TRBD1. The CDR3 sequence is 15 residues long. The germline V gene encodes CDR1 MGHRA and CDR2 YSYEKL. Unmatched junction bases numbered 2, after V lost 4 bases and J lost 0 bases. CDR3 nucleotides: TGCGCCAGCAGCCCCGGGACAGCGAACACCGGGGAGCTGTTTTTT. Translated, it gives CASSPGTANTGELFF.

As DNA, the CDR3 is TGTGCCAGCAGCCAAGGAGTGGCGGAAGTCAATCAGCCCCAGCATTTT. Protein: CASSQGVAEVNQPQHF. This rearrangement joins TRBV4-2 to TRBJ1-5; the D is unclear. Looked up from germline, CDR1 is LGHNA and CDR2 is YNFKEQ. V lost 1 base and J lost 3, with 13 bases in between. The CDR3 loop spans 16 amino acids.

The genes are TRBV5-6 and TRBJ2-7, with 8 bases identical to TRBD1. Germline V lookup: CDR1 SGHDT, CDR2 YYEEEE. CDR3 length equals 15 residues. The trim removed 6 bases at V and 7 bases at J, leaving 15 bases unmatched. The CDR3, as DNA: TGTGCCAGCACTCAATCGTGGCAGGGGGCAGCTGAGCAGTACTTC. It codes for CASTQSWQGAAEQYF.

The chain uses TRBV5-5 and TRBJ2-7, with TRBD1 matching 8 bases. With 5 bases clipped from V and 3 bases from J, the junction kept 10 bases outside the gene matches. The CDR3 loop spans 15 amino acids. Germline V lookup: CDR1 SGHKS, CDR2 YYEKEE (reference sequence). The CDR3 sequence is CASSSLATGDYEQYF. The CDR3 DNA follows: TGTGCCAGCAGTTCCCTCGCGACAGGGGACTACGAGCAGTACTTC. Full variable domain (missing parts from reference TRBV5-5 and TRBJ2-7): DAGVTQSPTHLIKTRGQQVTLRCSPISGHKSVSWYQQVLGQGPQFIFQYYEKEERGRGNFPDRFSARQFPNYSSELNVNALLLGDSALYLCASSSLATGDYEQYFGPGTRLTVT.

The CDR3 here is CASSPTETLHF. The CDR3 DNA is TGTGCCAGCAGTCCGACAGAAACCCTCCACTTT. The chain employs TRBV2 and TRBJ1-6; possible D gene TRBD1, 5 bases. This CDR3 has 11 amino acids. V dropped 5 bases and J dropped 14 bases, with 10 bases sitting between them. CDR1 and CDR2 (germline): SNHLY, FYNNEI.

This clone was recorded only once. The J gene is TRBJ2-2, the V gene TRBV7-9; 7 bases map to TRBD1. Losses at the gene ends were 7 bases for V and 4 bases for J; bases not matched to a gene: 9. There are 15 residues in the CDR3. CDR1 SEHNR and CDR2 FQNEAQ come from the germline V gene (reference sequence). CDR3 protein: CASTGLTGPTGELFF. Here the CDR3 DNA reads TGTGCCAGCACCGGCCTGACAGGGCCCACCGGGGAGCTGTTTTTT.

The chain is built from TRBV12-3 or TRBV12-4 and TRBJ1-1; TRBD1 might be the D (6 bases). V lost 6 bases and J lost 8, with 13 bases in between. The CDR3 runs to 12 residues. CDR3 protein: CASSFAGGEAFF. The CDR3 DNA sequence: TGTGCCAGCAGCTTCGCCGGGGGCGAAGCTTTCTTT.

As DNA, the CDR3 is TGTGCCAGCAGCTTTCTCCCAGGGGGGGAAAAACTGTTTTTT. Its protein product is CASSFLPGGEKLFF. The J gene is TRBJ1-4, the V gene TRBV7-2, with 7 bases identical to TRBD1. Trimming cost V 3 bases and J 8 bases; bases outside gene matches: 6. This CDR3 contains 14 residues. CDR1 is SGHTA, CDR2 FQGNSA, per germline.

This chain joins TRBV2 and TRBJ1-6; 9 nucleotides line up with TRBD1. There are 14 residues in the CDR3. CDR1 and CDR2 from the germline V gene are SNHLY and FYNNEI. V gave up 7 bases and J gave up 7 bases; unmatched junction bases: 5. CDR3 nucleotide sequence: TGTGCCAGCAACGGACAGGGGAGAAATTCACCCCTCCACTTT. This translates into CASNGQGRNSPLHF.

This rearrangement joins TRBV2 to TRBJ1-1; D remains unclear. Germline CDR1 SNHLY, CDR2 FYNNEI. V lost 8 bases and J lost 1, with 8 bases in between. The CDR3 is made up of 12 amino acids. The CDR3 loop reads CASELGNTEAFF. CDR3 bases: TGTGCCAGCGAACTGGGGAACACTGAAGCTTTCTTT.

This clone was counted only a few times. The chain carries TRBV18 and TRBJ2-2; 9 nucleotides agree with TRBD2. Germline CDR1 KGHSH, CDR2 LQKENI. V was pared by 0 bases and J by 7 bases, with 6 bases of the junction left unmatched. CDR3 length: 16 residues. CDR3 loop: CASSPPSGGFIGELFF. The CDR3 nucleotides are TGTGCCAGCTCACCACCTAGCGGGGGATTTATCGGGGAGCTGTTTTTT.